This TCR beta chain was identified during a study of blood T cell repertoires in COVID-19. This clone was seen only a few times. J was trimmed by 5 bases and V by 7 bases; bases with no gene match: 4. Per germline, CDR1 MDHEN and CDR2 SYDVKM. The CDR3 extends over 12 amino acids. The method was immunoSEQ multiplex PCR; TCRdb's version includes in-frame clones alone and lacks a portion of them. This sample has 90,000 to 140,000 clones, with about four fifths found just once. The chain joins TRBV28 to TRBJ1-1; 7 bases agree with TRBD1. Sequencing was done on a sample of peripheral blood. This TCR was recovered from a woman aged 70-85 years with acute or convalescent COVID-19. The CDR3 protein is CASTPDRTEAFF. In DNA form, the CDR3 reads TGTGCCAGCACCCCGGACAGGACTGAAGCTTTCTTT.